The present TCR beta chain was sequenced within a study of blood T cell repertoires in COVID-19. Across the whole study: Material from acute and convalescent COVID-19 was sourced from the United States, Italy and Spain. PBMCs, B-cell-depleted T cells, or T cells were the source of the cDNA or gDNA that made up the material.

Per the original data handling: Using reference gene primer amplification, nucleated cell counts were estimated. The protocol was immunoSEQ multiplex PCR, while the TCRdb copy is restricted to in-frame clones and leaves out a portion. V, J and clone size are taken as reported in that table, and D and trimming were inferred from the DNA itself. The data contain a few hundred thousand clones, roughly nine tenths of them singletons. Participants in the exposed group had met a COVID-19 case in the 2 weeks before joining the study. Trimming took off 4 bases at V and 11 bases at J, with 21 bases between the two ends. Germline CDR1 SGDLS, CDR2 YYNGEE. The CDR3 covers 14 residues.

The sample was PBMCs or T cells enriched from blood (not recorded which). This clonotype was obtained from a woman in her forties who had been exposed to COVID-19. The genes are TRBV9 and TRBJ1-1, with D uncertain. This chain's CDR3 is CASSPRDAQYGAFF. The CDR3 nucleotides are TGTGCCAGCAGCCCCCGGGATGCGCAATACGGGGCTTTCTTT.